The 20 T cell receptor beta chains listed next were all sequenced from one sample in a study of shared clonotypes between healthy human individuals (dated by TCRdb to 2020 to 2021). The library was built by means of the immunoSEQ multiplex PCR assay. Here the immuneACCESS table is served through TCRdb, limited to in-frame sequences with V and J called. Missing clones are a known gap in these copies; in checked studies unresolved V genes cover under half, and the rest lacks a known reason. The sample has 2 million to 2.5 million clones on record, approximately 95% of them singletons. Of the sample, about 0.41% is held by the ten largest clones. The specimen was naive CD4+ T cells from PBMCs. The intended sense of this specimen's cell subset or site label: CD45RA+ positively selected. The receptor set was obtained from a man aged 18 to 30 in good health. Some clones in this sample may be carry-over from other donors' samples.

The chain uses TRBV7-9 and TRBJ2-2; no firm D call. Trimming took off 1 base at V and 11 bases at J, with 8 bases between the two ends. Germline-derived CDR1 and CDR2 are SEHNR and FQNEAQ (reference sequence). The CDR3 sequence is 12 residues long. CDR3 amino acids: CASSLELTELFF. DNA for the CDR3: TGTGCCAGCAGCTTAGAATTAACAGAGCTGTTTTTT.

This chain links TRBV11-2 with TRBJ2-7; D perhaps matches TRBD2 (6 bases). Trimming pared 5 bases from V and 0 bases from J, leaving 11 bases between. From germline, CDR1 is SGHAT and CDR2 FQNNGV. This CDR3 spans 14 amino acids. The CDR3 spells CASSGGLHSYEQYF. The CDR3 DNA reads TGTGCCAGCAGCGGGGGACTCCACTCCTACGAGCAGTACTTC.

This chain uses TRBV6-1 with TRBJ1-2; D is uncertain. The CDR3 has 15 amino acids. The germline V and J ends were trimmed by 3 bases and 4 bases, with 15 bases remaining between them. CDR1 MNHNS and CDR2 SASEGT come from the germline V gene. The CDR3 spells CASSEADWGGYGYTF. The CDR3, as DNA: TGTGCCAGCAGTGAGGCCGACTGGGGAGGCTATGGCTACACCTTC.

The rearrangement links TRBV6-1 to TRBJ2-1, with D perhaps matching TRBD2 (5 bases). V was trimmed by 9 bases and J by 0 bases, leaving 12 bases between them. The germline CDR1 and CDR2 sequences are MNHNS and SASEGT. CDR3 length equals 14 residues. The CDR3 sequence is CASGAVPSYNEQFF. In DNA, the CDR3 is TGTGCCAGTGGAGCGGTTCCCTCCTACAATGAGCAGTTCTTC.

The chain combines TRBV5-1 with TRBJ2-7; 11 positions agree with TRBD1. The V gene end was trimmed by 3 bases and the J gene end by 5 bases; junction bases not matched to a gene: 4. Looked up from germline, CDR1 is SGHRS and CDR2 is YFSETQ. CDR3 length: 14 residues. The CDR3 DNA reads TGCGCCAGCAGCTCCGGGACAGGGGGGGACGAGCAGTACTTC. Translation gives CASSSGTGGDEQYF.

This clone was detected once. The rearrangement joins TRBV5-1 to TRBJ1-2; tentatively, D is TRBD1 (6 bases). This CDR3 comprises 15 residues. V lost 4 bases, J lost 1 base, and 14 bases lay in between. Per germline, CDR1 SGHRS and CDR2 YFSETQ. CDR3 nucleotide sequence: TGCGCCAGCAGCCCCATTGGGGGCGGTAACTATGGCTACACCTTC. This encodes CASSPIGGGNYGYTF.

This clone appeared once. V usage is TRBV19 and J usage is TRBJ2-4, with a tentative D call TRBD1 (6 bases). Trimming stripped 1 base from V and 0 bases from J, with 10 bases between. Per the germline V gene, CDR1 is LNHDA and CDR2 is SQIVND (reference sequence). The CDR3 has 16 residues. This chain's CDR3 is CASSIAGALAKNIQYF. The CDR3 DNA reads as TGTGCCAGTAGTATAGCAGGGGCCCTAGCCAAAAACATTCAGTACTTC.

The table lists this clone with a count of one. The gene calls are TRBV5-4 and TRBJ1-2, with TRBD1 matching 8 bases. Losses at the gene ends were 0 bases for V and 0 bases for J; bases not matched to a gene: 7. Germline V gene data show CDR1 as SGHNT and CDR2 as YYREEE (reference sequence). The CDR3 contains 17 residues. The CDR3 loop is CASSLGGRGQSNYGYTF. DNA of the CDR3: TGTGCCAGCAGCTTGGGTGGCAGGGGGCAGTCTAACTATGGCTACACCTTC.

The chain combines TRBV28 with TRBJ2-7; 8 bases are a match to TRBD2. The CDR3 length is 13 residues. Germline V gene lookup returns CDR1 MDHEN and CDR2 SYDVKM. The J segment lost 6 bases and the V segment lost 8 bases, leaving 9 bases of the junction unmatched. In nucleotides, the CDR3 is TGTGCCAGCCTACGAGCGGGAGTGAGCGAGCAGTACTTC. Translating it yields CASLRAGVSEQYF.

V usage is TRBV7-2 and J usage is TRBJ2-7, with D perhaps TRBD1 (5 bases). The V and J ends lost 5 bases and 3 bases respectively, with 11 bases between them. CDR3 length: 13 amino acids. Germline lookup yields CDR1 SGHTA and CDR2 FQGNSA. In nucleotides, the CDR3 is TGTGCCAGCAGCGCGGACACTATCTACGAGCAGTACTTC. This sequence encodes CASSADTIYEQYF.

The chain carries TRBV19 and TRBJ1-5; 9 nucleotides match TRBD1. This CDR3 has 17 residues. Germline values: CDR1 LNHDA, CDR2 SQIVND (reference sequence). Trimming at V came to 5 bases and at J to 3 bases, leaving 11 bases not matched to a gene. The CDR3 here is CASSLGQGTVYNQPQHF. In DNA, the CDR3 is TGTGCCAGTAGTTTAGGACAGGGGACGGTCTACAATCAGCCCCAGCATTTT.

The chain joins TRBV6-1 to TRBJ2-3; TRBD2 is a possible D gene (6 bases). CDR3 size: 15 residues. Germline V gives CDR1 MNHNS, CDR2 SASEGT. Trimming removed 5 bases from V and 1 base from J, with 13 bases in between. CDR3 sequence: CASSFTGGGTDTQYF. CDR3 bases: TGTGCCAGCAGTTTTACCGGGGGAGGCACAGATACGCAGTATTTT.

The CDR3 sequence: CATSRDIWGTEAFF. The DNA for the CDR3 is TGTGCCACCAGCAGAGATATCTGGGGGACTGAAGCTTTCTTT. The J gene is TRBJ1-1, the V gene TRBV15; D possibly corresponds to TRBD1 (5 bases). The CDR3 runs 14 residues. V gave up 0 bases and J gave up 5 bases, with 10 bases separating them. CDR1 is LNHNV, CDR2 YYDKDF, per germline (reference sequence).

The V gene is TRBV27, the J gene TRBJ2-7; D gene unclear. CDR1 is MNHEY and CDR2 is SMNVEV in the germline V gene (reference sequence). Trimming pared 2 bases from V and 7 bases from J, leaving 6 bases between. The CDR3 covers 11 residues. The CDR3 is CASSLGEEQYF. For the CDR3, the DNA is TGTGCCAGCAGTTTAGGAGAGGAGCAGTACTTC.

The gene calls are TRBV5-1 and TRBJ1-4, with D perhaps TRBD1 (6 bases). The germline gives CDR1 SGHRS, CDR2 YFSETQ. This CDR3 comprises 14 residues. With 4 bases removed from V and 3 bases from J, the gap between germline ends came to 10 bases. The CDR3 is CASSVQGSNEKLFF. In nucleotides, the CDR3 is TGCGCCAGCAGCGTACAGGGTTCTAATGAAAAACTGTTTTTT.

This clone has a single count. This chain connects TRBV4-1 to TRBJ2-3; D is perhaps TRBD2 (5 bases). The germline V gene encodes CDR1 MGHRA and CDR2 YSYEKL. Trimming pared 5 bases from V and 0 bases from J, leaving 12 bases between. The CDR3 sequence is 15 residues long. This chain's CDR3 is CASSFVSGSTDTQYF. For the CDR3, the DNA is TGCGCCAGCAGCTTCGTCTCGGGGAGCACAGATACGCAGTATTTT.

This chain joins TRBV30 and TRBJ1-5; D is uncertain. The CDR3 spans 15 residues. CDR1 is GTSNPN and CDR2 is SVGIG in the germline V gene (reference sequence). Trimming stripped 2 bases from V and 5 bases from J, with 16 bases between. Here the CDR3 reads CAWSPHPDLDQPQHF. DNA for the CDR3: TGTGCCTGGAGTCCTCATCCGGACCTGGATCAGCCCCAGCATTTT.

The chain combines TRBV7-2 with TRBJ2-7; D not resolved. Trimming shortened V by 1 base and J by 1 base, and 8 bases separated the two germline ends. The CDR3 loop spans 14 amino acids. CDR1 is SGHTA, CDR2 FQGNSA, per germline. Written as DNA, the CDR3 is TGTGCCAGCAGCTTAGTATCTACTTCCTACGAGCAGTACTTC. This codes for CASSLVSTSYEQYF.

The CDR3 spells CASTHPGAGVIGNEQYF. DNA for the CDR3: TGTGCCAGCACTCATCCCGGAGCGGGAGTTATTGGTAACGAGCAGTACTTC. The chain joins TRBV28 to TRBJ2-7, with 8 bases matching TRBD2. This CDR3 is 17 amino acids long. CDR1 and CDR2 (germline): MDHEN, SYDVKM. The junction had 19 bases not matched to a gene; V was cut back by 7 bases and J by 5 bases.

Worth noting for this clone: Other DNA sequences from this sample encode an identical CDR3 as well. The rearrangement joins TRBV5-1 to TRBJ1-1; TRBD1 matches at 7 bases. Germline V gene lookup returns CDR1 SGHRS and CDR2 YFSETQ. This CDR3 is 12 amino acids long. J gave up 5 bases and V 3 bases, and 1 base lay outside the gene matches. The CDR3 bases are TGCGCCAGCAGCTCAGGGGGAACTGAAGCTTTCTTT. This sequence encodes CASSSGGTEAFF.